What follows are 29 T cell receptor beta chains derived from one specimen sequenced in a study of blood T cell repertoires in COVID-19. Generated by immunoSEQ multiplex PCR, the TCRdb table keeps only in-frame clones and is missing some. The repertoire holds about 200,000 clones, with just over 85% as singletons. Sample: peripheral blood. These receptors were taken from a middle-aged man with acute or convalescent COVID-19.

This chain uses TRBV11-2 with TRBJ1-1; 8 positions match TRBD1. The CDR3 is made up of 16 amino acids. Germline loops: CDR1 SGHAT, CDR2 FQNNGV. J lost 6 bases, V lost 3 bases, and 12 bases had no gene match. CDR3 amino acids: CASSFGRGSQGAEAFF. CDR3 coding DNA: TGTGCCAGCAGCTTCGGTCGAGGGTCACAGGGGGCTGAAGCTTTCTTT.

The chain combines TRBV28 with TRBJ2-7; the D gene is possibly TRBD1 (6 bases). Trimming shortened V by 6 bases and J by 4 bases, and 10 bases separated the two germline ends. Germline CDR1 is MDHEN and CDR2 is SYDVKM. The CDR3 sequence is 12 residues long. CDR3 region: CASRTGSYEQYF. CDR3 DNA: TGTGCCAGCAGGACAGGTTCTTACGAGCAGTACTTC.

The chain carries TRBV19 and TRBJ1-5, with a possible D match to TRBD1 (5 bases). CDR3 length: 16 amino acids. CDR1 LNHDA and CDR2 SQIVND come from the germline V gene (reference sequence). Deletions cut 7 bases from V and 0 bases from J, with 16 bases between. CDR3 residues: CASNQGQGISNQPQHF. DNA for the CDR3: TGTGCCAGTAATCAAGGTCAGGGAATTAGCAATCAGCCCCAGCATTTT.

This chain joins TRBV9 and TRBJ2-3, with no clear D. V was pared by 3 bases and J by 5 bases, with 10 bases between. This CDR3 spans 13 amino acids. CDR1 and CDR2 from the germline V gene are SGDLS and YYNGEE. The CDR3 DNA sequence: TGTGCCAGCAGCGACCTCCGAGAAGATACGCAGTATTTT. Its translation is CASSDLREDTQYF.

The chain links TRBV4-1 to TRBJ2-7; TRBD1 is a possible D gene (5 bases). The CDR3 length is 16 residues. V was pared by 0 bases and J by 0 bases, with 12 bases between. Germline values: CDR1 MGHRA, CDR2 YSYEKL. The CDR3 spells CASSQEGQVSSYEQYF. In DNA form, the CDR3 reads TGCGCCAGCAGCCAAGAGGGGCAGGTGAGCTCCTACGAGCAGTACTTC.

The rearrangement joins TRBV30 to TRBJ2-7, with D maybe TRBD1 (5 bases). CDR1 is GTSNPN, CDR2 SVGIG, per germline (reference sequence). There are 12 residues in the CDR3. CDR3 amino acids: CAITGGQNEQYF. CDR3 DNA: TGTGCAATCACAGGTGGTCAGAACGAGCAGTACTTC.

The J gene is TRBJ1-1, the V gene TRBV29-1; possibly TRBD1 for D (5 bases). The V end lost 6 bases, the J end lost 4 bases, and 12 bases lay between the germline ends. This CDR3 is built from 12 residues. Looked up from germline, CDR1 is SQVTM and CDR2 is ANQGSEA. The DNA for the CDR3 is TGCAGCGTCCGCGGGGGGGGCACTGAAGCTTTCTTT. The encoded protein is CSVRGGGTEAFF.

The chain employs TRBV10-2 and TRBJ1-1, with D maybe TRBD1 (5 bases). The germline CDR1 and CDR2 sequences are WSHSY and SAAADI. This CDR3 region has 12 residues. With 7 bases removed from V and 2 bases from J, the gap between germline ends came to 8 bases. CDR3 residues: CASNGGNTEAFF. CDR3 coding DNA: TGCGCCAGCAACGGGGGAAACACTGAAGCTTTCTTT.

This sequence joins TRBV5-1 and TRBJ2-1; tentatively, D is TRBD1 (6 bases). V lost 4 bases and J 5 bases, leaving 13 bases between the germline ends. The CDR3 has 14 amino acids. Germline V gene data show CDR1 as SGHRS and CDR2 as YFSETQ. This chain's CDR3 is CASSPRTENNEQFF. The CDR3 coding sequence is TGCGCCAGCAGCCCGCGGACAGAAAACAATGAGCAGTTCTTC.

This clone was counted a few times. The same CDR3 arises from other DNA sequences in this sample as well. The J gene is TRBJ2-5, the V gene TRBV18, with D perhaps matching TRBD1 (5 bases). Germline CDR1 is KGHSH and CDR2 is LQKENI. Trimming removed 4 bases from V and 1 base from J, with 7 bases in between. The CDR3 consists of 13 residues. CDR3 bases: TGTGCCAGCTCACAAGGGGTCCAAGAGACCCAGTACTTC. Amino acid sequence: CASSQGVQETQYF.

J is TRBJ2-2 and V is TRBV7-8; weak D call: TRBD1 (6 bases). Germline CDR1 and CDR2: SGHVS and FQNEAQ. V was trimmed by 4 bases and J by 9 bases, leaving 15 bases between them. There are 14 residues in the CDR3. The CDR3 DNA follows: TGTGCCAGCAGCTCGGGACAAGGAGTGAGGGAGCTGTTTTTT. It is translated as CASSSGQGVRELFF.

The chain employs TRBV6-5 and TRBJ1-2; 9 bases map to TRBD1. In germline, CDR1 is MNHEY, CDR2 SVGAGI. The CDR3 has 13 residues. The CDR3 sequence is CTVRDRANYGYTF. CDR3 DNA: TGTACTGTCCGGGACAGGGCTAACTATGGCTACACCTTC.

The chain carries TRBV19 and TRBJ2-7; 7 bases are shared with TRBD1. Germline CDR1 is LNHDA and CDR2 is SQIVND (reference sequence). This CDR3 is 13 amino acids long. The junction had 6 bases not matched to a gene; V was cut back by 9 bases and J by 1 base. CDR3 sequence (DNA): TGTGCCAGCGGACCGGGACAGTCCTACGAGCAGTACTTC. It yields the protein CASGPGQSYEQYF.

The chain uses TRBV29-1 and TRBJ1-2, with a tentative D call TRBD1 (6 bases). V shed 4 bases and J shed 7 bases, with 16 bases lying between them. Germline V lookup: CDR1 SQVTM, CDR2 ANQGSEA. The CDR3 loop spans 13 amino acids. The CDR3 here is CSVARAGASGYTF. DNA of the CDR3: TGCAGCGTTGCTAGGGCAGGGGCGTCTGGCTACACCTTC. The variable domain in full, completed from reference TRBV29-1 and TRBJ1-2, reads SAVISQKPSRDICQRGTSLTIQCQVDSQVTMMFWYRQQPGQSLTLIATANQGSEATYESGFVIDKFPISRPNLTFSTLTVSNMSPEDSSIYLCSVARAGASGYTFGSGTRLTVV.

CDR3 nucleotide sequence: TGTGCCAGTAGTATCAAACAGAGTTACAATCAGCCCCAGCATTTT. The encoded protein is CASSIKQSYNQPQHF. This chain joins TRBV19 and TRBJ1-5; D ambiguous. The length of the CDR3 is 15 residues. The V end was cut by 3 bases, the J end by 3 bases, with 12 bases between. Looked up from germline, CDR1 is LNHDA and CDR2 is SQIVND (reference sequence).

The chain uses TRBV6-6 and TRBJ1-1, with no clear D. The V end was cut by 0 bases, the J end by 1 base, with 6 bases between. Germline CDR1 and CDR2: MNHNY and SVGAGI (reference sequence). CDR3 length: 14 amino acids. The CDR3 region is CASSYSRENTEAFF. The CDR3 nucleotides read TGTGCCAGCAGTTACTCACGGGAGAACACTGAAGCTTTCTTT.

The gene calls are TRBV20-1 and TRBJ1-6; tentative D call: TRBD1 (5 bases). The CDR3 is 13 amino acids. Germline V gives CDR1 DFQATT, CDR2 SNEGSKA (reference sequence). The V end was cut by 3 bases, the J end by 9 bases, with 12 bases between. The chain's CDR3 is CSASGARISPLHF. The CDR3 DNA reads as TGCAGTGCTAGTGGGGCACGAATTTCACCCCTCCACTTT.

CDR3 sequence: CASRWQGYHNEQFF. Here the CDR3 DNA reads TGTGCCAGTCGATGGCAGGGGTACCACAATGAGCAGTTCTTC. The gene calls are TRBV19 and TRBJ2-1, with D maybe TRBD1 (6 bases). V lost 8 bases and J lost 5, with 16 bases in between. Germline V CDR1 and CDR2: LNHDA, SQIVND (reference sequence). There are 14 residues in the CDR3.

This clone was observed a few times. The gene calls are TRBV5-1 and TRBJ1-2; TRBD1 matches at 9 bases. The CDR3 spans 13 residues. Germline V gene data show CDR1 as SGHRS and CDR2 as YFSETQ. With 2 bases clipped from V and 7 bases from J, the junction kept 3 bases outside the gene matches. CDR3 in amino acids: CASSFGQGTGYTF. CDR3 bases: TGCGCCAGCAGCTTTGGACAGGGGACTGGCTACACCTTC.

This clone was seen a few times. The V call is TRBV6-5, the J call TRBJ1-6, with a weak D call TRBD1 (6 bases). Trimming left V 2 bases short and J 10 bases short, with 15 bases between. This CDR3 is built from 15 residues. Germline V gene lookup returns CDR1 MNHEY and CDR2 SVGAGI. Here the CDR3 DNA reads TGTGCCAGCAGTTACCAGGGGCCGGCGGAATCACCCCTCCACTTT. Protein product: CASSYQGPAESPLHF.

The rearrangement uses TRBV18 and TRBJ2-1, with a weak D call TRBD2 (6 bases). Germline V lookup: CDR1 KGHSH, CDR2 LQKENI. The CDR3 consists of 15 residues. V lost 4 bases and J lost 0, with 10 bases in between. CDR3 amino acids: CASSRPGSSYNEQFF. The CDR3 DNA follows: TGTGCCAGCTCACGACCCGGGAGCTCCTACAATGAGCAGTTCTTC.

This clone was observed a single time. V and J are TRBV6-1 and TRBJ1-2, with 7 bases matching TRBD1. In germline, CDR1 is MNHNS, CDR2 SASEGT. There are 15 residues in the CDR3. Trimming removed 5 bases from V and 5 bases from J; junction bases left unmatched: 11. The CDR3 loop reads CASSSQGQRFYGYTF. The CDR3 nucleotides are TGTGCCAGCAGTTCTCAGGGACAGAGGTTTTATGGCTACACCTTC.

The V call is TRBV27, the J call TRBJ2-7, with D maybe TRBD1 (6 bases). This CDR3 region has 17 residues. Trimming cost V 7 bases and J 3 bases, with 25 bases left between them. Germline-derived CDR1 and CDR2 are MNHEY and SMNVEV (reference sequence). In nucleotides, the CDR3 is TGTGCCAGCACGCTTGCCTTCTCGGGACCCAGGGGCTACGAGCAGTACTTC. It specifies CASTLAFSGPRGYEQYF.

The chain recombines TRBV5-5 with TRBJ1-1, with TRBD1 matching over 7 bases. The CDR3 consists of 16 residues. The V and J ends lost 0 bases and 2 bases, in that order; junction bases with no gene match: 7. CDR1 is SGHKS, CDR2 YYEKEE, per germline (reference sequence). The CDR3, as DNA: TGTGCCAGCAGCTTGGCCCCGGGACAGACAAACACTGAAGCTTTCTTT. Translated: CASSLAPGQTNTEAFF. Complete variable domain (other parts from reference TRBV5-5 and TRBJ1-1): DAGVTQSPTHLIKTRGQQVTLRCSPISGHKSVSWYQQVLGQGPQFIFQYYEKEERGRGNFPDRFSARQFPNYSSELNVNALLLGDSALYLCASSLAPGQTNTEAFFGQGTRLTVV.

The chain recombines TRBV2 with TRBJ2-2; D is possibly TRBD2 (5 bases). Looked up from germline, CDR1 is SNHLY and CDR2 is FYNNEI. CDR3 length: 14 residues. V was shortened by 4 bases and J by 7 bases, with 13 bases between the two germline ends. The DNA of the CDR3 is TGTGCCAGCAGTGTAAGGGTCGCGGGCGGGGAGCTGTTTTTT. It translates to CASSVRVAGGELFF.

This clone appeared once. This chain links TRBV5-1 with TRBJ1-2, with D perhaps TRBD1 (6 bases). Per the germline V gene, CDR1 is SGHRS and CDR2 is YFSETQ. The V and J ends lost 6 bases and 2 bases respectively, with 17 bases between them. This CDR3 is 15 amino acids long. This chain's CDR3 is CASTNSIDRNYGYTF. The CDR3 nucleotides are TGCGCCAGCACCAACTCCATCGACAGGAACTATGGCTACACCTTC.

The chain couples TRBV5-1 to TRBJ2-3, with 11 bases aligning to TRBD1. Germline lookup yields CDR1 SGHRS and CDR2 YFSETQ. The J segment lost 6 bases and the V segment lost 2 bases, leaving 5 bases of the junction unmatched. This CDR3 is built from 15 residues. This CDR3 reads CASSLGTGGLDTQYF. CDR3 nucleotides: TGCGCCAGCAGCTTAGGGACAGGGGGATTGGATACGCAGTATTTT.

This chain uses TRBV29-1 with TRBJ2-1; possible D gene TRBD2, 6 bases. V was shortened by 8 bases and J by 13 bases, with 18 bases between the two germline ends. This CDR3 region has 11 residues. CDR1 SQVTM and CDR2 ANQGSEA come from the germline V gene. The CDR3 here is CSSSAGGPQFF. The CDR3 bases are TGCAGCTCTTCAGCGGGCGGTCCTCAGTTCTTC.

This chain links TRBV27 with TRBJ1-3, with D possibly matching TRBD1 (6 bases). The CDR3 spans 14 residues. Trimming took off 5 bases at V and 9 bases at J, with 17 bases between the two ends. CDR1 MNHEY and CDR2 SMNVEV come from the germline V gene (reference sequence). The CDR3: CASSLDSGISTIYF. The CDR3 DNA reads TGTGCCAGCAGTCTGGACAGCGGGATAAGCACCATATATTTT.